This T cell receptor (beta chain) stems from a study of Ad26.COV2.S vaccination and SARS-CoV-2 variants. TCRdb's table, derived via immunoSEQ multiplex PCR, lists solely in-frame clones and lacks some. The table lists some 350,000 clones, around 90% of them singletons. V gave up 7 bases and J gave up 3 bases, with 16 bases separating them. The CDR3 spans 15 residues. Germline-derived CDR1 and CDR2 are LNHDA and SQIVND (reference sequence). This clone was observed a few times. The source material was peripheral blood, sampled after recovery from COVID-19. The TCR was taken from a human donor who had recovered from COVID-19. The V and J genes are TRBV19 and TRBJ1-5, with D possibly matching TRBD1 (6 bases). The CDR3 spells CASIGDRNYNQPQHF. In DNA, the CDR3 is TGTGCCAGTATAGGAGACAGGAACTACAATCAGCCCCAGCATTTT.